This TCR beta chain appears in the sequencing data of a study of blood T cells in healthy people across ages. Study-level findings and limits: Diversity of TCR beta per million T cells declined in a roughly linear way with age.

Germline V gene data show CDR1 as MNHEY and CDR2 as SMNVEV (reference sequence). The CDR3 has 14 amino acids. A sample-barcoded 5' primer and a J-beta primer mix were used in a second PCR of roughly 6 to 11 cycles. Each CDR3 protein gets one entry after TCRdb re-called the 5' RACE reads with MiXCR. The data hold around 700,000 distinct CDR3 sequences, with around a quarter observed a single time. A word on this clonotype: Its antigen is currently unknown.

These same records also appear under a second study, on T cells of mothers and their children.

This chain links TRBV27 with TRBJ2-5; 7 bases map to TRBD1. The better agreement between TRBJ2-1 and the DNA end casts doubt on the J call. Sequences were obtained from blood. The receptor's source is a boy aged 10-17 years in good health. The DNA for the CDR3 is TGTGCCAGCAGTACACAGGGGTCCTACAATGAGCAGTTCTTC. Translated, it gives CASSTQGSYNEQFF.